This T cell receptor beta chain was recorded in a study of shared clonotypes between healthy human individuals. The donor cohort consisted entirely of Caucasian adults residing in Nashville, Tennessee. The CDR3 sequence is 11 residues long. The germline V and J ends were trimmed by 5 bases and 7 bases, with 6 bases remaining between them. Germline assignment: CDR1 MDHEN and CDR2 SYDVKM. A word on this clone: Its specificity is unknown.

Authors' methods: Junction-only sequences without quality scores were provided by ImmunoSEQ, so filtering was different. Data came from immunoSEQ multiplex PCR; TCRdb stores just in-frame clones and leaves some out. V and J calls and clone size follow that table, whereas D and trimming were derived from the DNA. The sample yields 2 million to 2.5 million clones, under 97% seen once. Study-level results: It was observed that 5% to 6.5% of naive CD4 clonotypes were shared across several donors. Memory subsets generally showed lower estimated richness than naive subsets.

Sample: naive CD4+ T cells sorted from blood. Subset specified: CD45RA+ positively selected. This TCR was sampled from a man younger than 30 in good health. This chain joins TRBV28 and TRBJ2-1; D remains ambiguous. The CDR3 bases are TGTGCCAGCAGTGGACGGAATGAGCAGTTCTTC. Its translation: CASSGRNEQFF.